The 13 T cell receptor beta chains in this list originate from one sample, sequenced in a study of Graves' ophthalmopathy and Graves' hyperthyroidism. Researchers took RNA transcripts and amplified TCR beta CDR3 regions from them. Investigators did first-round RT-PCR with HTBI primers, then second-round multiplex PCR. TCRdb independently ran MiXCR on the multiplex PCR reads; one entry per CDR3 protein. This sample has hundreds of thousands of distinct CDR3 sequences; about 47% occur once, and the top ten carry around 43%. Source material: peripheral blood. The receptor set was obtained from an adult man with Graves' ophthalmopathy.

Of note for this clonotype: The germline gene is not matched at one end of the junction; a read error may be the cause. The rearrangement joins TRBV10-3 to TRBJ1-2, with a possible D match to TRBD1 (5 bases). Germline-derived CDR1 and CDR2 are ENHRY and SYGVKD. The CDR3 is made up of 14 amino acids. DNA for the CDR3: TGCGCCAGCAGCTTGGAGGGGTTTGGCTATGGCTACACCTTC. Protein sequence: CASSLEGFGYGYTF.

This sequence joins TRBV4-1 and TRBJ1-6, with 7 bases aligning to TRBD1. CDR1 and CDR2 from the germline V gene are MGHRA and YSYEKL. The length of the CDR3 is 15 residues. The V gene end was trimmed by 1 base and the J gene end by 7 bases; junction bases not matched to a gene: 4. This chain's CDR3 is CASSQATGENSPLHF. CDR3 DNA sequence: TGCGCCAGCAGCCAAGCTACAGGGGAAAATTCACCCCTCCACTTT.

This clonotype turned up a few times. This chain joins TRBV10-3 and TRBJ1-6; D perhaps matches TRBD1 (5 bases). V was clipped by 8 bases and J by 7 bases, with 15 bases between them. CDR1 ENHRY and CDR2 SYGVKD come from the germline V gene. There are 14 residues in the CDR3. Here the CDR3 DNA reads TGTGCCATCCGCCCAGGGTTCCAGAATTCACCCCTCCACTTT. It translates to CAIRPGFQNSPLHF.

The rearrangement links TRBV7-2 to TRBJ1-2, with 9 nucleotides matching TRBD1. The CDR3 loop spans 14 amino acids. The germline gives CDR1 SGHTA, CDR2 FQGNSA. Trimming took 8 bases from V and 4 from J; bases not matched to a gene: 8. The CDR3 DNA follows: TGTGCCAGCTCGGACAGGGGAAGAGGCTATGGCTACACCTTC. It specifies CASSDRGRGYGYTF.

This clonotype was counted between two and nine times. The CDR3 sequence: CASSSIQGPRTYGYTF. The CDR3, as DNA: TGTGCCAGCAGTTCGATACAGGGCCCACGCACCTATGGCTACACCTTC. The V call is TRBV7-2, the J call TRBJ1-2; tentatively, D is TRBD1 (6 bases). The CDR3 loop spans 16 amino acids. The V and J ends lost 6 bases and 4 bases respectively, with 21 bases between them. In germline, CDR1 is SGHTA, CDR2 FQGNSA.

The V and J genes are TRBV6-1 and TRBJ1-5; tentatively, D is TRBD1 (5 bases). Germline-derived CDR1 and CDR2 are MNHNS and SASEGT. CDR3 size: 16 residues. V gave up 2 bases and J gave up 2 bases, with 13 bases separating them. The CDR3, as DNA: TGTGCCAGCAGTGAAACGGGGGTGGGTGGCAATCAGCCCCAGCATTTT. Translated, it gives CASSETGVGGNQPQHF.

The chain couples TRBV7-6 to TRBJ2-2; D is uncertain. Trimming left V 2 bases short and J 3 bases short, with 7 bases between. The CDR3 consists of 14 residues. The germline V gene has CDR1 SGHVS and CDR2 FNYEAQ. CDR3 sequence reads: CASSLQEHTGELFF. CDR3 coding DNA: TGTGCCAGCAGCTTACAGGAGCACACCGGGGAGCTGTTTTTT.

The chain joins TRBV7-3 to TRBJ2-7; 7 bases match TRBD2. V lost 6 bases, J lost 5 bases, and 7 bases stayed unmatched. The germline V gene has CDR1 SGHTA and CDR2 FQGTGA. The length of the CDR3 is 13 residues. DNA of the CDR3: TGTGCCAGCAGTCACATGGCGGGGGACGAGCAGTACTTC. It codes for CASSHMAGDEQYF.

The chain combines TRBV10-3 with TRBJ2-6, with D possibly matching TRBD1 (6 bases). Germline values: CDR1 ENHRY, CDR2 SYGVKD. This CDR3 is 16 amino acids long. Trimming pared 8 bases from V and 1 base from J, leaving 15 bases between. The CDR3, as DNA: TGTGCCATCGAAGGAGTGAGGGGGTCTGGGGCCAACGTCCTGACTTTC. Translating gives CAIEGVRGSGANVLTF.

This clonotype was counted only a few times. The chain employs TRBV6-6 and TRBJ1-2; maybe TRBD1 (5 bases). The CDR3 length is 13 residues. V was shortened by 6 bases and J by 5 bases, with 13 bases between the two germline ends. Looked up from germline, CDR1 is MNHNY and CDR2 is SVGAGI (reference sequence). CDR3 region: CASSPSGTYGYTF. As DNA, the CDR3 is TGTGCCAGCAGCCCATCCGGGACGTATGGCTACACCTTC.

The rearrangement uses TRBV5-6 and TRBJ1-2; D is possibly TRBD1 (6 bases). V lost 6 bases and J 4 bases, leaving 10 bases between the germline ends. Germline V gives CDR1 SGHDT, CDR2 YYEEEE. This CDR3 comprises 12 residues. The CDR3 loop reads CASMLTGYGYTF. In DNA form, the CDR3 reads TGTGCCAGCATGCTGACAGGCTATGGCTACACCTTC.

This sequence joins TRBV24-1 and TRBJ2-7; TRBD2 agrees at 9 bases. There are 14 residues in the CDR3. Germline V gene data show CDR1 as KGHDR and CDR2 as SFDVKD. Losses at the gene ends were 11 bases for V and 4 bases for J; bases not matched to a gene: 11. The CDR3, as DNA: TGTGCCAGCAGCTCTAGCGGGGAGGTGTACGAGCAGTACTTC. It codes for CASSSSGEVYEQYF.

This clonotype was counted between two and nine times. This chain connects TRBV20-1 to TRBJ1-6; 7 bases fit TRBD1. Germline V gives CDR1 DFQATT, CDR2 SNEGSKA (reference sequence). V was clipped by 6 bases and J by 1 base; unmatched bases: 3. This CDR3 spans 14 amino acids. The CDR3 coding sequence is TGCAGTGCCCCGGACAGGTCCTATAATTCACCCCTCCACTTT. It yields the protein CSAPDRSYNSPLHF.